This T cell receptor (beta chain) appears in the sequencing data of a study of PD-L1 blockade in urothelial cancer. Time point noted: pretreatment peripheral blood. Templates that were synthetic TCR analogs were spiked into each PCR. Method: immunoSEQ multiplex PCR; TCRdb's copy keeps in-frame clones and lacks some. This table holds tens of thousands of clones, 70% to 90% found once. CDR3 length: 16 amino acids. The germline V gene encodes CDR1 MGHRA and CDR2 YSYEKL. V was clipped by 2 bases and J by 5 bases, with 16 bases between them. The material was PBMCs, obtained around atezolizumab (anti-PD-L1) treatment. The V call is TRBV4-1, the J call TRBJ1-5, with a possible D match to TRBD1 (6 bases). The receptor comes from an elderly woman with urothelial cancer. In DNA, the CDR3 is TGCGCCAGCAGCCAACCCTCGGCAGGGGCGTATCAGCCCCAGCATTTT. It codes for CASSQPSAGAYQPQHF.